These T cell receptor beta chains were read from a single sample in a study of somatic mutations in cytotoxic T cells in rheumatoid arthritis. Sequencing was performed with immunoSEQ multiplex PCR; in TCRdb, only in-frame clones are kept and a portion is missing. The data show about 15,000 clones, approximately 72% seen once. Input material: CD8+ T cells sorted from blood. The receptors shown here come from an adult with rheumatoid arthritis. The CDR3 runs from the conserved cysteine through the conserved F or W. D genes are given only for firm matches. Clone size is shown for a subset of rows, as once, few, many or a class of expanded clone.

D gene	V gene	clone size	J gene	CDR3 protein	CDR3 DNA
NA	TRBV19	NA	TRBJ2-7	CASSIYPNSYEQYF	TGTGCCAGTAGTATTTACCCCAATAGCTACGAGCAGTACTTC
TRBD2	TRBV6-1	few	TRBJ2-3	CASSEVLAGGITDTQYF	TGTGCCAGCAGTGAGGTACTAGCGGGGGGAATCACAGATACGCAGTATTTT
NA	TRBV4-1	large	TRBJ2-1	CASSQDRVAEQFF	TGCGCCAGCAGCCAAGATCGGGTAGCGGAGCAGTTCTTC
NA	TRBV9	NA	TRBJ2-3	CASSSATADTQYF	TGTGCCAGCAGCTCCGCCACAGCGGATACGCAGTATTTT
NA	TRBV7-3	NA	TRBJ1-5	CASSGTVDRQRGKNQPQHF	TGTGCCAGCAGCGGCACTGTGGACCGACAAAGGGGGAAAAATCAGCCCCAGCATTTT
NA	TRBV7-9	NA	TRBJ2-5	CASSLSGQETQYF	TGTGCCAGCAGCTTGAGCGGGCAAGAGACCCAGTACTTC
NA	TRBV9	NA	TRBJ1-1	CASSVGGMQTEAFF	TGTGCCAGCAGCGTAGGAGGGATGCAGACTGAAGCTTTCTTT
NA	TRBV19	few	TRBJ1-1	CASSIGGRNTEAFF	TGTGCCAGTAGTATTGGGGGGAGGAACACTGAAGCTTTCTTT
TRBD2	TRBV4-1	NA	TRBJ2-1	CASSQVLAGMSYNEQFF	TGCGCCAGCAGCCAAGTGCTAGCGGGGATGTCCTACAATGAGCAGTTCTTC
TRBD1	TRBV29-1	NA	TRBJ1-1	CSVAGTANTEAFF	TGCAGCGTCGCCGGGACAGCGAACACTGAAGCTTTCTTT
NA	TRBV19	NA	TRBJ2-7	CASRFSATDSYEQYF	TGTGCCAGTAGGTTTTCGGCGACAGATTCCTACGAGCAGTACTTC
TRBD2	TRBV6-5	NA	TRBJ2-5	CASSLLPGGLETQYF	TGTGCCAGCAGTTTATTGCCGGGGGGGCTCGAGACCCAGTACTTC
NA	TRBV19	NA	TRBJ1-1	CASSYQGLQNTEAFF	TGTGCCAGTAGTTATCAGGGGCTACAGAACACTGAAGCTTTCTTT
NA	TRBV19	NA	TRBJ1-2	CASTEGDGTYYGYTF	TGTGCCAGTACCGAAGGAGACGGAACTTACTATGGCTACACCTTC
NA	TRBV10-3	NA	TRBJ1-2	CAISEPGHSYGYTF	TGTGCCATCAGTGAGCCGGGACATAGTTATGGCTACACCTTC
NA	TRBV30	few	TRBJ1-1	CAWSVTVNTEAFF	TGTGCCTGGAGTGTCACGGTGAACACTGAAGCTTTCTTT
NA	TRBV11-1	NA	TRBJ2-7	CASSLHLLYEQYF	TGTGCCAGCAGCTTACACCTATTGTACGAGCAGTACTTC
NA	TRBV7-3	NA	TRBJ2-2	CASSLGGAGELFF	TGTGCCAGCAGCTTAGGTGGCGCCGGGGAGCTGTTTTTT
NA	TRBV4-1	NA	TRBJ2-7	CASSPADLGGYEQYF	TGCGCCAGCAGCCCCGCGGATTTGGGGGGCTACGAGCAGTACTTC
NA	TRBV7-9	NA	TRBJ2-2	CASSLPGAATGELFF	TGTGCCAGCAGCCTTCCGGGGGCCGCTACCGGGGAGCTGTTTTTT
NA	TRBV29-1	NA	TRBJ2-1	CSVGGGPLKFYNEQFF	TGCAGCGTTGGGGGTGGGCCCCTTAAGTTCTACAATGAGCAGTTCTTC
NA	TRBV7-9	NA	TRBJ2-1	CASSPTGYNEQFF	TGTGCCAGCAGCCCGACCGGGTACAATGAGCAGTTCTTC
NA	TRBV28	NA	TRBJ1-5	CASSLLGARQPQHF	TGTGCCAGCAGTTTATTGGGGGCGAGGCAGCCCCAGCATTTT